The 7 T cell receptor beta chains given below trace back to one sample, sequenced in a study of patients and donors after allogeneic stem cell transplantation. MiXCR, run by TCRdb on the RT-PCR reads, gives a single entry per CDR3 protein. The sample has about a million distinct CDR3 sequences, 15% to 20% seen once. The sequenced sample was blood, either unsorted or a sorted T cell fraction (not recorded which). These receptor sequences come from a human donor who was either an allogeneic HSCT recipient or a stem cell or donor lymphocyte infusion donor (not recorded which). It is not recorded whose cells these are; they may come from a transplant donor.

This clonotype was counted only a few times. This sequence joins TRBV5-1 and TRBJ1-6; no firm D call. Trimming took 1 base from V and 9 from J, leaving 14 bases between them. Germline V gene lookup returns CDR1 SGHRS and CDR2 YFSETQ. The CDR3 contains 15 residues. This CDR3 is CASSLSGVKRSPLHF. The CDR3 coding sequence is TGCGCCAGCAGCTTGTCTGGGGTTAAGCGTTCACCCCTCCACTTT.

This clonotype was detected only a few times. The CDR3 loop reads CASSGQGITDTQYF. DNA of the CDR3: TGTGCCAGCAGCGGGCAGGGAATCACAGATACGCAGTATTTT. The gene calls are TRBV9 and TRBJ2-3, with a possible D match to TRBD1 (5 bases). This CDR3 region has 14 residues. With 3 bases removed from V and 2 bases from J, the gap between germline ends came to 10 bases. Germline V CDR1 and CDR2: SGDLS, YYNGEE.

In this sample, this clonotype turned up a few times. The CDR3 loop reads CASSVVRGPEQFF. CDR3 bases: TGTGCCAGCAGTGTAGTCAGGGGGCCTGAGCAGTTCTTC. V is TRBV2 and J is TRBJ2-1; 8 bases line up with TRBD1. Germline assignment: CDR1 SNHLY and CDR2 FYNNEI. The CDR3 runs to 13 residues. V shed 4 bases and J 9 bases; nucleotides not matched to a gene: 5. Full variable domain (rest looked up from reference TRBV2 and TRBJ2-1): EPEVTQTPSHQVTQMGQEVILRCVPISNHLYFYWYRQILGQKVEFLVSFYNNEISEKSEIFDDQFSVERPDGSNFTLKIRSTKLEDSAMYFCASSVVRGPEQFFGPGTRLTVL.

This sequence joins TRBV4-1 and TRBJ2-1; TRBD2 might be the D (5 bases). The V gene lost 0 bases and the J gene lost 15 bases, with 15 bases spanning the gap. Germline CDR1 reads MGHRA; CDR2 reads YSYEKL. This CDR3 has 13 amino acids. The CDR3 is CASSQDRRTPRFF. Here the CDR3 DNA reads TGCGCCAGCAGCCAAGATAGAAGGACTCCACGGTTCTTC.

The sample holds many counts of this clonotype. The chain combines TRBV5-1 with TRBJ1-1; D is ambiguous. Germline values: CDR1 SGHRS, CDR2 YFSETQ. V was trimmed by 0 bases and J by 4 bases, leaving 16 bases between them. CDR3 length equals 16 residues. CDR3 protein: CASSLAGGWGITEAFF. DNA for the CDR3: TGCGCCAGCAGCTTGGCCGGTGGCTGGGGAATCACTGAAGCTTTCTTT. The variable domain in full, with the rest retrieved from reference TRBV5-1 and TRBJ1-1, is KAGVTQTPRYLIKTRGQQVTLSCSPISGHRSVSWYQQTPGQGLQFLFEYFSETQRNKGNFPGRFSGRQFSNSRSEMNVSTLELGDSALYLCASSLAGGWGITEAFFGQGTRLTVV.

This clonotype was detected ten times or more. The genes are TRBV10-3 and TRBJ2-7, with D perhaps matching TRBD1 (5 bases). The CDR3 has 12 amino acids. Per germline, CDR1 ENHRY and CDR2 SYGVKD. The V end lost 6 bases, the J end lost 6 bases, and 12 bases lay between the germline ends. DNA for the CDR3: TGTGCCATCAGCCCCAGGGTTCTCGAGCAGTACTTC. The encoded protein is CAISPRVLEQYF.

The rearrangement uses TRBV7-3 and TRBJ2-2; a possible D gene is TRBD2 (5 bases). Germline V gives CDR1 SGHTA, CDR2 FQGTGA. Trimming removed 4 bases from V and 4 bases from J, with 7 bases in between. The CDR3 totals 13 residues. The CDR3: CASSSGFTGELFF. DNA of the CDR3: TGTGCCAGCAGCTCGGGGTTCACCGGGGAGCTGTTTTTT.